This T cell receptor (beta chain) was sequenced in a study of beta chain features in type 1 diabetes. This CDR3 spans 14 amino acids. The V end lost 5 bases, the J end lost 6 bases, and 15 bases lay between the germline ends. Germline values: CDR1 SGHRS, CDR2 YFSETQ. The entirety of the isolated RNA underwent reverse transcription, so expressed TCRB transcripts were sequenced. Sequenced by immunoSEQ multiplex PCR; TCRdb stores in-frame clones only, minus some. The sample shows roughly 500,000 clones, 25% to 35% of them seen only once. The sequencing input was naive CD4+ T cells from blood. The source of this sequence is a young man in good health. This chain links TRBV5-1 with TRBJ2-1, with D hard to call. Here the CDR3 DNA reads TGCGCCAGCAGGGTGGTATCACCCGCCAATGAGCAGTTCTTC. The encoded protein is CASRVVSPANEQFF.